Reported below is one TCR beta chain. Its antigen remains unidentified. This entry belongs to a study of cytotoxic CD8 clonotypes in ibrutinib-treated CLL. Study summary: Sequencing produced an average of around 260,000 productive templates and approximately 100,000 productive rearrangements per sample.

Produced via immunoSEQ multiplex PCR; TCRdb's table is partial and in-frame only. The repertoire includes under 30,000 clones, 45% to 60% of them detected once, and less than 6% sits in the top ten. General study findings and limits: Baseline clonality, higher than in age-matched healthy donors, tracked circulating CD8+ T-cell counts. Having risen at ibrutinib response, clonality had fallen back toward baseline by progression.

The sample in question was PBMCs, obtained before ibrutinib treatment. This sequence was found in a human donor with chronic lymphocytic leukemia.

CDR3 region: CASSLLGQVAYEQYF. The CDR3 nucleotides are TGCGCCAGCAGCTTGTTAGGACAGGTAGCCTACGAGCAGTACTTC. This chain links TRBV5-1 with TRBJ2-7; TRBD1 matches at 7 bases. CDR3 size: 15 residues. CDR1 is SGHRS and CDR2 is YFSETQ in the germline V gene. The V gene end was trimmed by 1 base and the J gene end by 2 bases; junction bases not matched to a gene: 6.